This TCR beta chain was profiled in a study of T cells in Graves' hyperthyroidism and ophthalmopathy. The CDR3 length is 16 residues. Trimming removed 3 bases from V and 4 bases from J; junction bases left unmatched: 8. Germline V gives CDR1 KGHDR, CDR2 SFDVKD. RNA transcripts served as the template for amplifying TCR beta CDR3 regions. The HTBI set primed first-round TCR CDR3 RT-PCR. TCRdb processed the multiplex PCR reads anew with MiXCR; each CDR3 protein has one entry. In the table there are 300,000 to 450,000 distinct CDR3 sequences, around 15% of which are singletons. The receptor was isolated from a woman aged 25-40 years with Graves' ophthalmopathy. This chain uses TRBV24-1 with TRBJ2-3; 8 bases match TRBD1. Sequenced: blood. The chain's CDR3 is CATSDPDRAGADTQYF. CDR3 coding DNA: TGTGCCACCAGTGATCCGGACAGGGCTGGGGCAGATACGCAGTATTTT.